A selection of T cell receptor beta chains follows, all from one sample in a study of response to subunit inactivated influenza vaccine. TCRdb reprocessed the RT-PCR reads via MiXCR and lists one record per CDR3 protein. The repertoire has just under 550,000 distinct CDR3 sequences, roughly 25% of them found once; the top ten carry around 2.8%. In addition, the sample was reused for a study of T cells expressing NK-cell markers.

Material: CD4+ T cells sorted from PBMCs, obtained about 11 days after vaccination. These receptors came from a man aged 50 to 59 who received an inactivated influenza vaccine. The CDR3 runs from the conserved cysteine through the conserved F or W. The D gene is left open where the match is weak. Size tells how often a clone was seen (once, few, many) or the class of an expanded clone, and some rows leave it out.

d_call	v_call	j_call	clone_size	cdr3_aa	cdr3_nt
NA	TRBV7-2	TRBJ1-1	few	CASSFGLSNTEAFF	TGTGCCAGCAGCTTTGGACTGTCGAACACTGAAGCTTTCTTT
NA	TRBV12-3/TRBV12-4	TRBJ2-7	NA	CASTKSSESYEQYF	TGTGCCAGCACCAAAAGTTCCGAATCCTACGAGCAGTACTTC
TRBD1	TRBV28	TRBJ1-5	few	CASRDRVQPQHF	TGTGCCAGCAGGGACAGGGTCCAGCCCCAGCATTTT
NA	TRBV28	TRBJ1-1	few	CASSLTTANTEAFF	TGTGCCAGCAGTTTGACGACTGCGAACACTGAAGCTTTCTTT
NA	TRBV10-3	TRBJ2-7	NA	CAISESEGEQYF	TGTGCCATCAGTGAGTCGGAAGGGGAGCAGTACTTC
NA	TRBV20-1	TRBJ2-3	once	CSAPQGTDTQYF	TGCAGTGCCCCACAGGGAACAGATACGCAGTATTTT
NA	TRBV6-5	TRBJ1-2	NA	CASSYEGNGYTF	TGTGCCAGCAGTTACGAGGGGAATGGCTACACCTTC
NA	TRBV3-1	TRBJ2-5	NA	CASSRASLGGAETQYF	TGTGCCAGCAGCCGGGCGAGCCTTGGGGGCGCAGAGACCCAGTACTTC
NA	TRBV25-1	TRBJ2-1	NA	CASSETQGFYNEQFF	TGTGCCAGCAGTGAAACCCAGGGGTTCTACAATGAGCAGTTCTTC
NA	TRBV4-2	TRBJ2-3	NA	CASSQGLLGGRTDTQYF	TGTGCCAGCAGCCAAGGCCTGTTGGGGGGTCGCACAGATACGCAGTATTTT
TRBD1	TRBV4-1	TRBJ2-1	NA	CASSQRSFLGQGSASGNNEQFF	TGCGCCAGCAGCCAAAGGAGTTTTTTGGGACAGGGATCCGCTTCGGGCAACAATGAGCAGTTCTTC
NA	TRBV3-1	TRBJ2-2	NA	CASSQELRATGELFF	TGTGCCAGCAGCCAAGAGCTCAGGGCCACCGGGGAGCTGTTTTTT
NA	TRBV20-1	TRBJ1-5	NA	CSAEGWQGSNQPQHF	TGCAGTGCGGAGGGTTGGCAGGGTAGCAATCAGCCCCAGCATTTT
NA	TRBV7-2	TRBJ2-5	NA	CASTKGRQETQYF	TGTGCCAGCACGAAGGGCCGTCAAGAGACCCAGTACTTC
NA	TRBV5-1	TRBJ2-5	once	CASSWDQRSFQETQYF	TGCGCCAGCAGCTGGGACCAGCGGTCGTTCCAAGAGACCCAGTACTTC
NA	TRBV6-7	TRBJ2-3	few	CASSSGAGKADTQYF	TGTGCCAGCAGTTCGGGGGCGGGGAAAGCGGATACGCAGTATTTT
TRBD2	TRBV30	TRBJ2-1	NA	CACFSGGNNEQFF	TGTGCCTGTTTTAGCGGGGGGAACAATGAGCAGTTCTTC
TRBD1	TRBV28	TRBJ2-1	NA	CASRDFAGTGGQNEQFF	TGTGCCAGCAGAGACTTCGCCGGGACAGGGGGGCAAAATGAGCAGTTCTTC
NA	TRBV24-1	TRBJ2-4	few	CATSDSAGGIQYF	TGTGCCACCAGTGATTCTGCAGGAGGCATTCAGTACTTC
NA	TRBV5-1	TRBJ2-3	many	CASSSTAATDTQYF	TGCGCCAGCAGCTCTACTGCGGCCACAGATACGCAGTATTTT
TRBD2	TRBV29-1	TRBJ2-1	few	CSVEGGREQFF	TGCAGCGTTGAGGGCGGGAGAGAGCAGTTCTTC
TRBD1	TRBV28	TRBJ1-6	NA	CASSSDRVYSPLHF	TGTGCCAGCAGTTCGGACAGGGTATATTCACCCCTCCACTTT
NA	TRBV7-2	TRBJ1-5	few	CASSLGGVRNQPQHF	TGTGCCAGCAGCTTAGGGGGGGTTCGGAATCAGCCCCAGCATTTT
TRBD1	TRBV11-2	TRBJ2-4	few	CASSTVDRARILAKNIQYF	TGTGCCAGCAGCACTGTGGACAGGGCACGCATCCTAGCCAAAAACATTCAGTACTTC
NA	TRBV12-3/TRBV12-4	TRBJ2-5	few	CASSPRQRETQYF	TGTGCCAGCAGTCCTCGACAGAGGGAGACCCAGTACTTC
NA	TRBV20-1	TRBJ2-1	few	CSAQIEEQFF	TGCAGTGCCCAGATAGAGGAGCAGTTCTTC
TRBD2	TRBV7-2	TRBJ2-1	NA	CASSSVSGRGYNEQFF	TGTGCCAGCAGCTCCGTTAGCGGGAGGGGCTACAATGAGCAGTTCTTC